Here is one T cell receptor beta chain with its context. The table came from immunoSEQ multiplex PCR; TCRdb's copy has only in-frame clones and leaves some out. This repertoire shows roughly 500,000 clones, roughly 74% found once; its top ten account for more than 0.01%. This sample was included in a study of shared T cell receptors in the human thymus. Per germline, CDR1 LNHDA and CDR2 SQIVND (reference sequence). V lost 5 bases to trimming and J lost 3 bases; unmatched junction nucleotides: 5. This CDR3 region has 16 residues. The same sample was also studied in work on human thymus T cells.

This clonotype was obtained from a boy in the first two years of life with a congenital heart defect. V usage is TRBV19 and J usage is TRBJ2-7; 15 nucleotides line up with TRBD2. Material for sequencing was thymocytes. CDR3 coding DNA: TGTGCCAGTAGTTTCCGGACTAGCGGGAGGGTCTACGAGCAGTACTTC. Protein: CASSFRTSGRVYEQYF.